This T cell receptor beta chain was found in a study of shared clonotypes between healthy human individuals. Study background: Three CD4 naive, three CD4 memory, two CD8 naive and one CD8 memory plate were used per donor.

In the case of this clone: Its antigen is not identified. Other DNA sequences within the sample encode an identical CDR3.

V shed 11 bases and J shed 0 bases, with 14 bases lying between them. Germline CDR1 and CDR2: SNHLY and FYNNEI. CDR3 size: 13 residues. The assay was immunoSEQ multiplex PCR, and TCRdb's table has in-frame clones only and misses some. The table lists about 1.5 million clones, 95% to 99% of them singletons. Study-wide findings and caveats: Donor scarcity curtailed the genetic and exposure-history diversity represented herein. Approximately 5% of naive CD4 clonotypes were shared across a few donors.

The chain employs TRBV2 and TRBJ2-7; D might be TRBD2 (6 bases). The sequence derives from a man between 25 and 39 years old in good health. Sequenced: naive CD4+ T cells sorted from blood. The subset: CD45RA+ positively selected. The CDR3 DNA follows: TGTGCCTCGAAGGAGGGGCCCTCCTACGAGCAGTACTTC. It encodes CASKEGPSYEQYF.